The 16 T cell receptor beta chains presented below share a single source sample, sequenced in a study of cytomegalovirus exposure and HLA in healthy donors. PCR employed 60 Vbeta and 13 Jbeta primers. Here immunoSEQ multiplex PCR was the method, and the copy in TCRdb shows in-frame clones only, minus some. Of roughly 160,000 clones listed, around 76% are singletons. Sequences were obtained from PBMCs. These TCRs come from a man between 60 and 75 years old in good health and CMV-seronegative.

The rearrangement joins TRBV7-2 to TRBJ2-2; 12 bases agree with TRBD2. Germline V gene data show CDR1 as SGHTA and CDR2 as FQGNSA. The CDR3 extends over 15 amino acids. V lost 4 bases to trimming and J lost 8 bases; unmatched junction nucleotides: 5. This CDR3 reads CASSSSGRGWGELFF. CDR3 DNA: TGTGCCAGCAGCTCTAGCGGGAGGGGGTGGGGGGAGCTGTTTTTT.

This clone was found a few times. The chain has TRBV10-1 and TRBJ1-1, with D possibly matching TRBD1 (5 bases). CDR3 length: 13 residues. The V and J ends lost 5 bases and 2 bases respectively, with 9 bases between them. In germline, CDR1 is WNHNN, CDR2 SYGVQD (reference sequence). The CDR3 loop is CASSPQGNTEAFF. The CDR3, as DNA: TGCGCCAGCAGTCCCCAGGGAAACACTGAAGCTTTCTTT.

CDR3 bases: TGTGCCAGCAGCGTGGGACAGCTTCAATACGAGCAGTACTTC. Translated: CASSVGQLQYEQYF. The chain employs TRBV9 and TRBJ2-7; the match to TRBD1 covers 7 bases. V lost 2 bases and J lost 4; bases outside the gene matches: 6. The CDR3 covers 14 residues. The germline gives CDR1 SGDLS, CDR2 YYNGEE.

In this sample, this clone turned up once. The V gene is TRBV7-9, the J gene TRBJ2-7, with TRBD1 matching over 7 bases. J was trimmed by 4 bases and V by 6 bases; bases with no gene match: 12. The CDR3 has 15 amino acids. In germline, CDR1 is SEHNR, CDR2 FQNEAQ (reference sequence). The CDR3: CASRRGQDSLYEQYF. The CDR3 DNA is TGTGCCAGCAGGAGAGGACAGGACTCTTTATACGAGCAGTACTTC. The complete variable domain, with remaining parts taken from reference TRBV7-9 and TRBJ2-7, reads DTGVSQNPRHKITKRGQNVTFRCDPISEHNRLYWYRQTLGQGPEFLTYFQNEAQLEKSRLLSDRFSAERPKGSFSTLEIQRTEQGDSAMYLCASRRGQDSLYEQYFGPGTRLTVT.

This clone was observed a few times. V is TRBV5-4 and J is TRBJ2-1; D remains unclear. This CDR3 has 17 amino acids. The germline V gene encodes CDR1 SGHNT and CDR2 YYREEE (reference sequence). V was pared by 0 bases and J by 0 bases, with 13 bases between. In nucleotides, the CDR3 is TGTGCCAGCAGCTTGGGTGTTGTGCGAAGCTCCTACAATGAGCAGTTCTTC. Protein product: CASSLGVVRSSYNEQFF.

A few counts support this clone. The chain carries TRBV5-1 and TRBJ1-2, with D tentatively TRBD1 (6 bases). Germline CDR1 and CDR2: SGHRS and YFSETQ. This CDR3 region has 15 residues. The germline V and J ends were trimmed by 4 bases and 4 bases, with 17 bases remaining between them. The CDR3 sequence is CASSEGTQPTYGYTF. CDR3 nucleotide sequence: TGCGCCAGCAGCGAGGGGACACAACCAACCTATGGCTACACCTTC.

This sequence joins TRBV7-6 and TRBJ2-7, with 12 bases aligning to TRBD2. CDR3 length: 15 amino acids. Germline V gene sequence: CDR1 SGHVS, CDR2 FNYEAQ. V was clipped by 5 bases and J by 7 bases; unmatched bases: 9. The CDR3 is CASSPRTSGATEQYF. The CDR3 coding sequence is TGTGCCAGCAGCCCCCGGACTAGCGGGGCTACGGAGCAGTACTTC. Full variable domain (remainder filled in from reference TRBV7-6 and TRBJ2-7): GAGVSQSPRYKVTKRGQDVALRCDPISGHVSLYWYRQALGQGPEFLTYFNYEAQQDKSGLPNDRFSAERPEGSISTLTIQRTEQRDSAMYRCASSPRTSGATEQYFGPGTRLTVT.

The chain is built from TRBV5-1 and TRBJ2-6; possible D gene TRBD1, 5 bases. In germline, CDR1 is SGHRS, CDR2 YFSETQ. This CDR3 spans 17 amino acids. The V end lost 0 bases, the J end lost 1 base, and 11 bases lay between the germline ends. The CDR3 sequence is CASSLGTTQSGANVLTF. The CDR3 nucleotides read TGCGCCAGCAGCTTGGGGACAACTCAGTCTGGGGCCAACGTCCTGACTTTC.

This clone has only a few counts. Here the CDR3 DNA reads TGTGCCTGGAGTCGGTGGGGCAGTAATCAAGAGACCCAGTACTTC. Its translation: CAWSRWGSNQETQYF. V usage is TRBV30 and J usage is TRBJ2-5; a possible D gene is TRBD1 (5 bases). With 2 bases removed from V and 2 bases from J, the gap between germline ends came to 15 bases. The germline V gene has CDR1 GTSNPN and CDR2 SVGIG (reference sequence). This CDR3 region has 15 residues.

The CDR3 protein is CASSLDVQAAGAKNIQYF. For the CDR3, the DNA is TGTGCCAGCAGCCTCGACGTGCAGGCCGCGGGGGCCAAAAACATTCAGTACTTC. This chain joins TRBV28 and TRBJ2-4, with D perhaps matching TRBD2 (6 bases). This CDR3 has 18 residues. V lost 6 bases to trimming and J lost 1 base, with 22 bases between them. Germline lookup yields CDR1 MDHEN and CDR2 SYDVKM.

This chain links TRBV13 with TRBJ2-7, with D possibly being TRBD1 (5 bases). CDR3 length equals 11 residues. The germline CDR1 and CDR2 sequences are PRHDT and FYEKMQ (reference sequence). V lost 6 bases and J lost 3, with 6 bases in between. Here the CDR3 reads CASRGVYEQYF. For the CDR3, the DNA is TGTGCCAGCAGAGGGGTCTACGAGCAGTACTTC.

This chain links TRBV5-6 with TRBJ2-7, with a tentative D call TRBD2 (5 bases). This CDR3 has 14 residues. Germline V gene sequence: CDR1 SGHDT, CDR2 YYEEEE. With 3 bases removed from V and 3 bases from J, the gap between germline ends came to 13 bases. The CDR3 spells CASSSGPGYYEQYF. The CDR3 DNA is TGTGCCAGCAGCTCCGGACCGGGATACTACGAGCAGTACTTC.

The rearrangement links TRBV7-3 to TRBJ2-5, with a weak D call TRBD2 (7 bases). V was pared by 8 bases and J by 2 bases, with 18 bases between. Germline V lookup: CDR1 SGHTA, CDR2 FQGTGA. This CDR3 has 15 amino acids. CDR3: CASSRGGALQETQYF. DNA of the CDR3: TGTGCCAGCTCGAGGGGGGGGGCGCTACAAGAGACCCAGTACTTC.

The J gene is TRBJ2-1, the V gene TRBV19; no definite D call. Germline V gene sequence: CDR1 LNHDA, CDR2 SQIVND (reference sequence). The CDR3 is 14 amino acids. V lost 4 bases, J lost 0 bases, and 7 bases lay in between. In DNA form, the CDR3 reads TGTGCCAGTAGTACGATGAGCTCCTACAATGAGCAGTTCTTC. Translation: CASSTMSSYNEQFF.

The chain is built from TRBV5-1 and TRBJ1-4; TRBD1 is a possible D gene (6 bases). Germline CDR1 reads SGHRS; CDR2 reads YFSETQ. Trimming took 4 bases from V and 4 from J, leaving 11 bases between them. This CDR3 comprises 14 residues. CDR3 residues: CASSLDRLNEKLFF. CDR3 in DNA: TGCGCCAGCAGCCTAGACAGGCTTAATGAAAAACTGTTTTTT.

V is TRBV7-2 and J is TRBJ2-1, with D perhaps TRBD2 (5 bases). The CDR3 is 16 residues long. V was clipped by 5 bases and J by 0 bases, with 14 bases between them. CDR1 and CDR2 from the germline V gene are SGHTA and FQGNSA. This CDR3 reads CASSRAASSSYNEQFF. The CDR3 DNA follows: TGTGCCAGCAGCCGAGCGGCCTCCAGCTCCTACAATGAGCAGTTCTTC.